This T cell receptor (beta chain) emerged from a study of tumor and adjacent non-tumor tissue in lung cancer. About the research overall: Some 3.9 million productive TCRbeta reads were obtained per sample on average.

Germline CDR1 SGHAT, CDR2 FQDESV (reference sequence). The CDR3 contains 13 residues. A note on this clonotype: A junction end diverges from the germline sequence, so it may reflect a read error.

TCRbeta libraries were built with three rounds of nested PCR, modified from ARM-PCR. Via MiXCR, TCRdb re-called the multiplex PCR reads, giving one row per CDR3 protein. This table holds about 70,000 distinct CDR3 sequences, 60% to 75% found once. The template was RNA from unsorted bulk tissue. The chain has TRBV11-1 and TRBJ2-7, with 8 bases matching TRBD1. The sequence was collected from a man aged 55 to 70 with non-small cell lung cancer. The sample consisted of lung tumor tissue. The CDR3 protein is CASSLGTGYDQYF. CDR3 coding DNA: TGCGCCAGCAGTCTCGGGACAGGCTACGATCAGTACTTC.